The 16 T cell receptor beta chains given below trace back to one sample, sequenced in a study of OX40 agonist ivuxolimab in advanced cancers. Profiled with immunoSEQ multiplex PCR; TCRdb holds only in-frame clones, not every one. The sample holds some 60,000 clones, about 91% seen once. Sequences were derived from CD4+ or CD8+ T cells sorted from blood, sampled in a trial of the OX40 agonist ivuxolimab. Receptor source: an adult with an advanced solid tumor such as melanoma, head and neck, liver or kidney cancer.

This clone was found a few times. The chain couples TRBV7-9 to TRBJ1-2, with D perhaps TRBD1 (5 bases). Trimming shortened V by 5 bases and J by 7 bases, and 23 bases separated the two germline ends. Germline CDR1 and CDR2: SEHNR and FQNEAQ (reference sequence). The CDR3 is 16 amino acids. The CDR3, as DNA: TGTGCCAGCAGCCTTGATGCCGGGACCCAAGAAGGTGGCTACACCTTC. Translating gives CASSLDAGTQEGGYTF.

The CDR3 loop is CASSPGLLGEQYF. In DNA form, the CDR3 reads TGTGCCAGCAGTCCTGGGCTCCTAGGGGAGCAGTACTTC. The V gene is TRBV6-6, the J gene TRBJ2-5; possibly TRBD1 or TRBD2 for D (5 bases each). Deletions cut 5 bases from V and 11 bases from J, with 18 bases between. Germline values: CDR1 MNHNY, CDR2 SVGAGI (reference sequence). There are 13 residues in the CDR3.

The V and J genes are TRBV7-9 and TRBJ2-1; D may be TRBD1 or TRBD2 (5 bases each). Germline values: CDR1 SEHNR, CDR2 FQNEAQ (reference sequence). This CDR3 is built from 17 residues. Trimming shortened V by 4 bases and J by 6 bases, and 22 bases separated the two germline ends. CDR3 loop: CASSSEIDPWGINEQFF. The CDR3 nucleotides read TGTGCCAGCAGCTCTGAAATAGACCCATGGGGGATCAATGAGCAGTTCTTC.

V is TRBV6-4 and J is TRBJ2-1, with 8 bases fitting TRBD2. The CDR3 covers 13 residues. J lost 5 bases, V lost 5 bases, and 2 bases had no gene match. In germline, CDR1 is MRHNA, CDR2 SNTAGT. This CDR3 is CASSSGSHNEQFF. The CDR3 nucleotides read TGTGCCAGCAGTAGCGGGAGCCACAATGAGCAGTTCTTC.

This clone was seen just once. V is TRBV29-1 and J is TRBJ2-7, with 7 bases aligning to TRBD1. The CDR3 is 12 residues long. Trimming removed 6 bases from V and 5 bases from J; junction bases left unmatched: 7. Germline V gives CDR1 SQVTM, CDR2 ANQGSEA. Written as DNA, the CDR3 is TGCAGCGTGACAGGGAAGCGTGACGAGCAGTACTTC. Translation gives CSVTGKRDEQYF.

The rearrangement joins TRBV9 to TRBJ2-7; D gene ambiguous. The CDR3 length is 13 residues. The ends were cut back, 3 bases at V and 5 bases at J, with 12 bases in the middle. Germline-derived CDR1 and CDR2 are SGDLS and YYNGEE. The CDR3 sequence is CASSAHRQDEQYF. CDR3 DNA: TGTGCCAGCAGCGCCCATCGCCAGGACGAGCAGTACTTC.

V and J are TRBV6-5 and TRBJ2-7; perhaps TRBD2 as D (6 bases). Trimming removed 2 bases from V and 2 bases from J, with 10 bases in between. The CDR3 runs to 14 residues. Germline V CDR1 and CDR2: MNHEY, SVGAGI. Written as DNA, the CDR3 is TGTGCCAGCAGTTACGGGGGACTGACCTACGAGCAGTACTTC. Amino acid sequence: CASSYGGLTYEQYF.

The V and J genes are TRBV15 and TRBJ1-2; D gene uncertain. With 5 bases removed from V and 4 bases from J, the gap between germline ends came to 20 bases. Germline CDR1 LNHNV, CDR2 YYDKDF (reference sequence). The CDR3 length is 16 residues. The CDR3 nucleotides are TGTGCCACCAGCGGCGGACTAAGTGGAAAGACCTATGGCTACACCTTC. Protein product: CATSGGLSGKTYGYTF.

This clone was detected many times. The CDR3 here is CASSLGFRVREDNQQFF. DNA of the CDR3: TGTGCCAGCAGCTTAGGATTTCGCGTTCGGGAGGACAACCAGCAGTTCTTC. This sequence joins TRBV7-9 and TRBJ2-1; 7 bases map to TRBD2. The CDR3 has 17 amino acids. Losses at the gene ends were 1 base for V and 11 bases for J; bases not matched to a gene: 17. The germline CDR1 and CDR2 sequences are SEHNR and FQNEAQ (reference sequence).

This CDR3 reads CASSPGTSASDEQFF. CDR3 in DNA: TGTGCCAGCAGCCCCGGGACTAGCGCATCGGATGAGCAGTTCTTC. The chain joins TRBV11-2 to TRBJ2-1, with TRBD2 identical over 10 bases. CDR1 and CDR2 (germline): SGHAT, FQNNGV. V lost 5 bases and J lost 8; bases outside the gene matches: 9. The CDR3 is made up of 15 amino acids.

V and J are TRBV27 and TRBJ1-1, with D unresolved. This CDR3 contains 13 residues. The V and J ends lost 3 bases and 5 bases respectively, with 10 bases between them. The germline CDR1 and CDR2 sequences are MNHEY and SMNVEV (reference sequence). CDR3 region: CASSFAQSTEAFF. CDR3 bases: TGTGCCAGCAGTTTTGCACAATCGACTGAAGCTTTCTTT.

This clone occurred once. The genes are TRBV5-1 and TRBJ2-2; 7 positions match TRBD1. The germline CDR1 and CDR2 sequences are SGHRS and YFSETQ. V lost 7 bases to trimming and J lost 3 bases; unmatched junction nucleotides: 6. The CDR3 runs to 14 residues. The CDR3 DNA follows: TGCGCCAGCTTAGGACAGGCGGACACCGGGGAGCTGTTTTTT. It translates to CASLGQADTGELFF.

V and J are TRBV27 and TRBJ1-1; 12 positions agree with TRBD1. Looked up from germline, CDR1 is MNHEY and CDR2 is SMNVEV (reference sequence). The V gene end was trimmed by 3 bases and the J gene end by 5 bases; junction bases not matched to a gene: 1. The length of the CDR3 is 14 residues. Written as DNA, the CDR3 is TGTGCCAGCAGTTTGGGACAGGGGGCTACTGAAGCTTTCTTT. This encodes CASSLGQGATEAFF.

The chain carries TRBV4-3 and TRBJ2-7; TRBD1 is a possible D gene (6 bases). The CDR3 spans 14 residues. Germline CDR1 and CDR2: LGHNA and YSLEER. V gave up 1 base and J gave up 4 bases, with 11 bases separating them. Here the CDR3 DNA reads TGCGCCAGCAGCCAAGGGGCACAGGGATACGAGCAGTACTTC. Amino acids: CASSQGAQGYEQYF.

This clone was recorded a few times. V usage is TRBV7-9 and J usage is TRBJ2-1; D possibly matches TRBD1 or TRBD2 (7 bases each). Germline CDR1 and CDR2: SEHNR and FQNEAQ (reference sequence). Trimming left V 5 bases short and J 3 bases short, with 14 bases between. The CDR3 is 15 amino acids. CDR3 loop: CASSALRGGYNEQFF. Written as DNA, the CDR3 is TGTGCCAGCAGCGCGCTCAGGGGGGGCTACAATGAGCAGTTCTTC.

The V call is TRBV10-3, the J call TRBJ2-1; D is perhaps TRBD1 or TRBD2 (5 bases each). Between the trimmed V and J ends, which lost 2 bases and 0 bases, there was a span of 8 bases. The CDR3 covers 15 residues. From germline, CDR1 is ENHRY and CDR2 SYGVKD. The CDR3 protein is CAISEEGSSYNEQFF. Here the CDR3 DNA reads TGTGCCATCAGTGAGGAGGGGAGCTCCTACAATGAGCAGTTCTTC.